This T cell receptor beta chain was identified during a study of T cell changes during pregnancy in multiple sclerosis (dated by TCRdb to about 2019). For context, the study as a whole: The study looked at changes in the T cell repertoire across pregnancy in women with multiple sclerosis.

Libraries came from the immunoSEQ multiplex PCR assay. This immuneACCESS table, as held by TCRdb, lists in-frame sequences with V and J called but not all clones. Of the missing ones, under half trace to an unresolved V gene in checked studies; the others have no known cause. This sample comprises under 80,000 clones, around 94% of them detected only once. 0.58% of the sample is taken by the ten largest. V drops 4 bases and J drops 1 base, leaving 13 bases in between. The CDR3 measures 16 amino acids from cysteine to phenylalanine. Of the read, only the CDR3 DNA is kept; its 48 bases are in frame from base 1. The germline V gene supplies CDR1 MGHRA and CDR2 YSYEKL. Details on this clone: Its binding antigen is unknown. No base quality information exists; no much larger clone differs at one position.

Recombination linked TRBV4-1 to TRBJ2-2; the best D guess is TRBD2, with 7 bases matching. This receptor was identified in a female donor with multiple sclerosis, enrolled in a pregnancy study. Source: peripheral blood, taken in the third trimester of pregnancy. The sequenced DNA is TGCGCCAGCAGCCCGTGGGGGGGACAGAACACCGGGGAGCTGTTTTTT. Its translation is CASSPWGGQNTGELFF.